This TCR beta chain is drawn from a study of T cells in tumors after PD-1 blockade. The study's findings and limits: About 40% of tumor TCR clonotypes were also found in blood.

This clone was counted a few times. The antigen is undetermined. V shed 1 base and J 4 bases; nucleotides not matched to a gene: 5. CDR3 length equals 15 residues. CDR1 SGHNT and CDR2 YENEEA come from the germline V gene. The data were produced by immunoSEQ multiplex PCR, yet TCRdb's version contains in-frame clones alone and is incomplete. Seen here are about 15,000 clones, around 62% observed once, and the top ten hold roughly 30%. The sequence was collected from a human donor with cutaneous squamous cell carcinoma. Sequenced material: tumor tissue, taken after anti-PD-1 treatment. The genes are TRBV11-3 and TRBJ1-2, with 8 bases aligning to TRBD1. CDR3 in DNA: TGTGCCAGCAGCTTAGGTCGGGACAGGAGCTATGGCTACACCTTC. The encoded protein is CASSLGRDRSYGYTF.